Listed here are 6 T cell receptor beta chains from one sample, sequenced in a study of cytomegalovirus exposure and HLA in healthy donors. This PCR relied on a set of 60 Vbeta primers and 13 Jbeta primers. TCRdb's copy holds only in-frame clones and misses some; the assay was immunoSEQ multiplex PCR. The sample yields roughly 230,000 clones, 85% seen once. Sequenced sample: PBMCs. The receptors come from a girl aged 2-15 years in good health and CMV-seronegative.

The rearrangement uses TRBV6-5 and TRBJ2-1; 10 nucleotides align to TRBD2. V dropped 6 bases and J dropped 12; count of bases not matched to a gene: 5. CDR3 length: 12 amino acids. Germline-derived CDR1 and CDR2 are MNHEY and SVGAGI. CDR3 nucleotides: TGTGCCAGCAGCCCAGCGGGAGGGCGGCAGTTCTTC. Amino acid sequence: CASSPAGGRQFF.

The rearrangement links TRBV6-1 to TRBJ1-3; D gene unclear. This CDR3 spans 12 amino acids. With 3 bases removed from V and 4 bases from J, the gap between germline ends came to 4 bases. CDR1 MNHNS and CDR2 SASEGT come from the germline V gene. The CDR3 protein is CASSESGNTIYF. For the CDR3, the DNA is TGTGCCAGCAGTGAGTCGGGAAACACCATATATTTT.

In regard to this clone: The sample has other DNA sequences that encode this CDR3 too. This chain links TRBV5-1 with TRBJ1-5; D is possibly TRBD1 (5 bases). The CDR3 totals 14 residues. Germline V gene data show CDR1 as SGHRS and CDR2 as YFSETQ. V lost 0 bases and J 7 bases, leaving 11 bases between the germline ends. The CDR3 region is CASSLGQGGQPQHF. The CDR3 DNA reads as TGCGCCAGCAGCTTGGGGCAGGGAGGCCAGCCCCAGCATTTT. The full variable domain, in which reference TRBV5-1 and TRBJ1-5 provide the parts outside the CDR3, is KAGVTQTPRYLIKTRGQQVTLSCSPISGHRSVSWYQQTPGQGLQFLFEYFSETQRNKGNFPGRFSGRQFSNSRSEMNVSTLELGDSALYLCASSLGQGGQPQHFGDGTRLSIL.

The chain couples TRBV4-1 to TRBJ2-1; the match to TRBD2 covers 11 bases. The CDR3 has 16 amino acids. CDR1 MGHRA and CDR2 YSYEKL come from the germline V gene. The trim removed 3 bases at V and 6 bases at J, leaving 7 bases unmatched. DNA for the CDR3: TGCGCCAGCAGCCATTCACTAGCGGGAGTACTCAATGAGCAGTTCTTC. This gives the protein CASSHSLAGVLNEQFF.

This sequence joins TRBV19 and TRBJ1-2; D call uncertain. V dropped 7 bases and J dropped 5 bases, with 11 bases sitting between them. The CDR3 consists of 12 residues. CDR1 and CDR2 (germline): LNHDA, SQIVND (reference sequence). The CDR3 spells CASNSSPYGYTF. In DNA, the CDR3 is TGTGCCAGTAACTCTTCCCCGTATGGCTACACCTTC.

The CDR3 region has the DNA TGTGCCAGCAGTTTTTCAGGGGAGGGCTACACCTTC. Encoded protein: CASSFSGEGYTF. The chain employs TRBV27 and TRBJ1-2; perhaps TRBD1 as D (6 bases). The CDR3 loop spans 12 amino acids. Trimming stripped 3 bases from V and 8 bases from J, with 10 bases between. CDR1 is MNHEY and CDR2 is SMNVEV in the germline V gene (reference sequence).